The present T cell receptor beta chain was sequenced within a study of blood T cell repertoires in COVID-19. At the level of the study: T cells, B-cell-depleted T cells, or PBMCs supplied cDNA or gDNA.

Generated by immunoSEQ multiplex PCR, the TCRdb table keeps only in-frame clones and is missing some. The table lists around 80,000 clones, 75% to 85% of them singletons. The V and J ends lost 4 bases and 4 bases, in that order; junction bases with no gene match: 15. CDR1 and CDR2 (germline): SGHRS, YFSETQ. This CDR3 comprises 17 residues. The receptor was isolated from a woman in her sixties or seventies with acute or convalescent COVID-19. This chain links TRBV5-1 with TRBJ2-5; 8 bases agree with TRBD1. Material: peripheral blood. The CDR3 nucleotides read TGCGCCAGCAGCGATATAAGGGACAGGCTGTCAGGAGAGACCCAGTACTTC. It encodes CASSDIRDRLSGETQYF. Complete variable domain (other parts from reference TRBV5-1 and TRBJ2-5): KAGVTQTPRYLIKTRGQQVTLSCSPISGHRSVSWYQQTPGQGLQFLFEYFSETQRNKGNFPGRFSGRQFSNSRSEMNVSTLELGDSALYLCASSDIRDRLSGETQYFGPGTRLLVL.